What follows describes a single T cell receptor (beta chain). Its antigen is currently unknown. This entry is derived from a study of cytomegalovirus exposure and HLA in healthy donors. Overall study: A subsequent analysis stated that the 100 to 150 validation repertoires were run on the same platform as the 650 to 850 first-cohort repertoires.

Findings and limits, study-wide: Diagnosis of cytomegalovirus status made by the classifier reportedly showed high specificity and sensitivity. Some 150 TCR beta chains were listed as cytomegalovirus-associated.

The method was immunoSEQ multiplex PCR; TCRdb's version includes in-frame clones alone and lacks a portion of them. The repertoire includes under 140,000 clones, 88% of them detected once, and 1.4% sits in the top ten. Trimming stripped 4 bases from V and 4 bases from J, with 13 bases between. The CDR3 spans 15 residues. Germline CDR1 is MDHEN and CDR2 is SYDVKM. The donors formed part of the roughly 120-subject validation cohort, distinct from the approximately 670-subject first cohort. Material: PBMCs. The J gene is TRBJ2-2, the V gene TRBV28; the D gene is possibly TRBD2 (6 bases). The TCR was taken from a woman aged 25 to 39 in good health and CMV-seropositive. The CDR3 here is CASSWGDSGTGELFF. The CDR3 region has the DNA TGTGCCAGCAGTTGGGGGGATAGTGGCACCGGGGAGCTGTTTTTT.